This T cell receptor beta chain was identified in a study of T cell repertoires and HLA-DP antigens. Study-level background: Versus self, one alloantigen differed at one groove amino acid, the other at around ten. The donors, ranging 18-to-29 to 60-to-69 years, included a couple of males and one female. Study results and limitations: Average cumulative frequency of previously undetected clones was about 36% against one allele and 45% to 65% against the other.

Trimming cost V 5 bases and J 0 bases; bases outside gene matches: 19. The CDR3 is 20 amino acids. Germline V gene lookup returns CDR1 SGHVS and CDR2 FQNEAQ. With respect to this clone: Its antigen remains unknown.

TCRdb's table, derived via immunoSEQ multiplex PCR, lists solely in-frame clones and lacks some. The sample consists of over 60,000 clones, roughly 78% of them appearing once. The chain recombines TRBV7-8 with TRBJ2-1, with TRBD2 matching 7 bases. This receptor was taken from a man aged 55 to 70 in good health and CMV-seronegative. Sequencing was carried out using CD4+ T cells from PBMCs. CDR3 loop: CASSPLRLALIGASYNEQFF. CDR3 bases: TGTGCCAGCAGCCCCCTTAGACTAGCCCTAATTGGAGCCTCCTACAATGAGCAGTTCTTC.